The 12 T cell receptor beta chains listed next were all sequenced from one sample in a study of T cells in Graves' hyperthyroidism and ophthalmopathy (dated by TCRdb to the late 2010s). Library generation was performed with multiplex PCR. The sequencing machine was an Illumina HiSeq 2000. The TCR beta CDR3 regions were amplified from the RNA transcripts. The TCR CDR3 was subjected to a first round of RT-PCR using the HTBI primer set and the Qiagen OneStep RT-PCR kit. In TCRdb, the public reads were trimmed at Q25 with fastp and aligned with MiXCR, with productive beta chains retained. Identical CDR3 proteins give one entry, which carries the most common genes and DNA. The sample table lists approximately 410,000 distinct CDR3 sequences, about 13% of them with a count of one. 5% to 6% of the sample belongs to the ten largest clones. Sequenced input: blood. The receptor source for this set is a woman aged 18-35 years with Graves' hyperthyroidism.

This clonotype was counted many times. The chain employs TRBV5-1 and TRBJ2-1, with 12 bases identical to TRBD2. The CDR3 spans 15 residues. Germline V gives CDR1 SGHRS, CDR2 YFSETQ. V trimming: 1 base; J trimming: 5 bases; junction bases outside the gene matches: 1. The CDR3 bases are TGCGCCAGCAGCTTGCGGACTAGCGGGAACAATGAGCAGTTCTTC. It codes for CASSLRTSGNNEQFF. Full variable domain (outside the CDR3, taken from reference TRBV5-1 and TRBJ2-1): KAGVTQTPRYLIKTRGQQVTLSCSPISGHRSVSWYQQTPGQGLQFLFEYFSETQRNKGNFPGRFSGRQFSNSRSEMNVSTLELGDSALYLCASSLRTSGNNEQFFGPGTRLTVL.

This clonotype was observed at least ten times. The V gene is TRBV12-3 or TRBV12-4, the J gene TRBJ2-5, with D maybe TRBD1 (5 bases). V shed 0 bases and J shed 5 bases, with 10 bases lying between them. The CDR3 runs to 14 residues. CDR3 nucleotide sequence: TGTGCCAGCAGTTTAGCTGCCAGGGCGGAGACCCAGTACTTC. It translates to CASSLAARAETQYF.

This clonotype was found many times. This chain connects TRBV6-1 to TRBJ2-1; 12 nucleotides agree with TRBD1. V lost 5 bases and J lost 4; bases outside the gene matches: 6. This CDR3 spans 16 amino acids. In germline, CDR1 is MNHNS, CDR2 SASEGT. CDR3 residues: CASSRLGQGAYNEQFF. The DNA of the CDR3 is TGTGCCAGCAGTCGCCTGGGACAGGGGGCTTACAATGAGCAGTTCTTC.

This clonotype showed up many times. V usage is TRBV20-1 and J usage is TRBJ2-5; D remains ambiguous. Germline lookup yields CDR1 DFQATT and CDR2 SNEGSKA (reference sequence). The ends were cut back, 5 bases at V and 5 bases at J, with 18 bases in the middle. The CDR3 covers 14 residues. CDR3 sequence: CSAPPASGAETQYF. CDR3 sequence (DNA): TGCAGTGCTCCTCCGGCCTCGGGTGCGGAGACCCAGTACTTC.

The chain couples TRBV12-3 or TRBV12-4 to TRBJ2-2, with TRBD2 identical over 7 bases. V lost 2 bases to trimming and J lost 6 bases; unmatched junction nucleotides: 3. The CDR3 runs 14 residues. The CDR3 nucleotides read TGTGCCAGCAGTTTAAGGGAGGGGCCCGGGGAGCTGTTTTTT. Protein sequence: CASSLREGPGELFF.

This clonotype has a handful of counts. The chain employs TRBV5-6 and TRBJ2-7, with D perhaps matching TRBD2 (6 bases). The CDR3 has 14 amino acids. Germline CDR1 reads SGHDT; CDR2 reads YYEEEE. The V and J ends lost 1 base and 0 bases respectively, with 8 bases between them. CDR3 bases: TGTGCCAGCAGCTTGCCGGGGGTCTCCTACGAGCAGTACTTC. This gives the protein CASSLPGVSYEQYF. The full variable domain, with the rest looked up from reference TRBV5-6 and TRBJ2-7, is DAGVTQSPTHLIKTRGQQVTLRCSPKSGHDTVSWYQQALGQGPQFIFQYYEEEERQRGNFPDRFSGHQFPNYSSELNVNALLLGDSALYLCASSLPGVSYEQYFGPGTRLTVT.

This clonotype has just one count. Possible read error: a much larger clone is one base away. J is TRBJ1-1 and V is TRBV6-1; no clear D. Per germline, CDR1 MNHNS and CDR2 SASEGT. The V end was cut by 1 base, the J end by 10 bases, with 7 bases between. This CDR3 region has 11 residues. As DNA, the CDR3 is TGTGCCAGCAGTGAAGATGGCAGAGCTTTCTTT. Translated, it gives CASSEDGRAFF.

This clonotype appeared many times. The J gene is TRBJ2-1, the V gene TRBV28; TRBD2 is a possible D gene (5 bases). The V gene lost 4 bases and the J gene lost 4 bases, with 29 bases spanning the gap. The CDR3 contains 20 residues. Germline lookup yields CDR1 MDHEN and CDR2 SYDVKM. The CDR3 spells CASSSPPLGRGWFGYNEQFF. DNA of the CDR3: TGTGCCAGCAGTTCCCCCCCCTTGGGTCGCGGGTGGTTTGGGTACAATGAGCAGTTCTTC.

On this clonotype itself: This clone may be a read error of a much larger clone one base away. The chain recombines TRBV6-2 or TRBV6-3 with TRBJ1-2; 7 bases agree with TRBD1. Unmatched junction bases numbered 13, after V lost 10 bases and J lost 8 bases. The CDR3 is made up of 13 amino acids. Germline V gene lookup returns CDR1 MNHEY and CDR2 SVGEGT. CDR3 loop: CAIRQGLVGGYTF. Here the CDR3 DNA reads TGTGCCATCAGACAGGGATTAGTGGGCGGCTACACCTTC.

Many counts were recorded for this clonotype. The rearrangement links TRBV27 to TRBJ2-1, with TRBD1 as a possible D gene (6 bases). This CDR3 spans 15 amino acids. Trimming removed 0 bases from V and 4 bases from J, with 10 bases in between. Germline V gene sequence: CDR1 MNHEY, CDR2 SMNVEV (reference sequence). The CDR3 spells CASSLSRTEYNEQFF. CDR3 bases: TGTGCCAGCAGTTTATCAAGGACAGAGTACAATGAGCAGTTCTTC.

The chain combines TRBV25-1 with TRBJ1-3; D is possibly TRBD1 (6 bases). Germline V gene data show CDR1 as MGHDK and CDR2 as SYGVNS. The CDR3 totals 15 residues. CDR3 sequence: CGSRLGTSSGNTIYF. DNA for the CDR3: TGTGGCAGTCGCCTGGGGACAAGCTCTGGAAACACCATATATTTT. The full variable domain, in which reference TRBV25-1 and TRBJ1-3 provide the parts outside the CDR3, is EADIYQTPRYLVIGTGKKITLECSQTMGHDKMYWYQQDPGMELHLIHYSYGVNSTEKGDLSSESTVSRIRTEHFPLTLESARPSHTSQYLCGSRLGTSSGNTIYFGEGSWLTVV.

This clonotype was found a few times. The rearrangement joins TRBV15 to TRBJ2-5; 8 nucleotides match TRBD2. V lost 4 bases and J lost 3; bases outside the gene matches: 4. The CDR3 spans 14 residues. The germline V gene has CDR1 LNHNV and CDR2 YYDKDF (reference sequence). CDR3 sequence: CATSTRAGEETQYF. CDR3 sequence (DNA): TGTGCCACCAGCACTCGAGCGGGAGAAGAGACCCAGTACTTC.